A single sample is the source of the 13 T cell receptor beta chains below, sequenced in a study of blood T cell repertoires in COVID-19. Clones were sequenced by immunoSEQ multiplex PCR, and TCRdb holds only the in-frame ones, with some missing. The profile shows a few hundred thousand clones, 70% to 90% of them singletons. The sample taken for sequencing was peripheral blood. These receptors came from a woman in her fifties or sixties with COVID-19, enrolled during active disease.

The chain combines TRBV10-3 with TRBJ1-2; TRBD1 agrees at 9 bases. The length of the CDR3 is 13 residues. With 6 bases clipped from V and 6 bases from J, the junction kept 5 bases outside the gene matches. CDR1 and CDR2 (germline): ENHRY, SYGVKD. The CDR3 region has the DNA TGTGCCATCAGCCCGGGACAGGGTCATGGCTACACCTTC. Its protein product is CAISPGQGHGYTF.

V is TRBV7-9 and J is TRBJ1-4, with TRBD1 matching over 8 bases. Germline V lookup: CDR1 SEHNR, CDR2 FQNEAQ (reference sequence). With 5 bases clipped from V and 6 bases from J, the junction kept 5 bases outside the gene matches. The CDR3 runs to 14 residues. CDR3 sequence reads: CASSLPTGDEKLFF. DNA of the CDR3: TGTGCCAGCAGCCTCCCGACAGGGGATGAAAAACTGTTTTTT.

The chain carries TRBV6-1 and TRBJ1-3, with D possibly TRBD1 on 5 matching bases. V was cut by 0 bases and J by 0 bases, with 9 bases left in between. The germline gives CDR1 MNHNS, CDR2 SASEGT. This CDR3 is 16 amino acids long. In DNA form, the CDR3 reads TGTGCCAGCAGTGAAGCGGGGGGAATCTCTGGAAACACCATATATTTT. Protein: CASSEAGGISGNTIYF.

The chain joins TRBV5-1 to TRBJ1-4; a weak D match, TRBD1 (5 bases). Between the trimmed V and J ends, which lost 0 bases and 8 bases, there was a span of 11 bases. This CDR3 spans 14 amino acids. Per germline, CDR1 SGHRS and CDR2 YFSETQ. The CDR3 DNA reads TGCGCCAGCAGCTTGGGTCAGGGTAGGGAAAAACTGTTTTTT. This gives the protein CASSLGQGREKLFF.

V usage is TRBV29-1 and J usage is TRBJ2-3, with 8 bases that match TRBD2. Germline CDR1 is SQVTM and CDR2 is ANQGSEA. The CDR3 has 13 residues. V gave up 7 bases and J gave up 0 bases; unmatched junction bases: 3. The CDR3 here is CSARGASTDTQYF. In nucleotides, the CDR3 is TGCAGCGCGCGGGGGGCTAGCACAGATACGCAGTATTTT.

The chain joins TRBV18 to TRBJ1-2; no reliable D call. The V gene's germline CDR1 is KGHSH and CDR2 LQKENI. The CDR3 consists of 15 residues. V was shortened by 3 bases and J by 4 bases, with 15 bases between the two germline ends. For the CDR3, the DNA is TGTGCCAGCTCACCGGAGCGGGGTGTGGGCTATGGCTACACCTTC. Its translation: CASSPERGVGYGYTF.

Note on this clone: The junction does not match germline at one end; this may be a read error. The V gene is TRBV5-1, the J gene TRBJ2-1, with 8 bases fitting TRBD1. The CDR3 loop spans 16 amino acids. CDR1 is SGHRS and CDR2 is YFSETQ in the germline V gene. The CDR3 DNA is TGCGCCAGCAGTTTGGCTCCGGGACAGGTATACAATGAGCAGTTCTTC. Translation gives CASSLAPGQVYNEQFF.

The chain recombines TRBV5-1 with TRBJ2-3; 8 bases align to TRBD1. Germline lookup yields CDR1 SGHRS and CDR2 YFSETQ. The trim removed 0 bases at V and 3 bases at J, leaving 6 bases unmatched. The length of the CDR3 is 16 residues. CDR3 nucleotide sequence: TGCGCCAGCAGCTTGGGGCAGGGGGCTTGGACAGATACGCAGTATTTT. This sequence encodes CASSLGQGAWTDTQYF. The whole variable domain, remainder taken from reference TRBV5-1 and TRBJ2-3, is KAGVTQTPRYLIKTRGQQVTLSCSPISGHRSVSWYQQTPGQGLQFLFEYFSETQRNKGNFPGRFSGRQFSNSRSEMNVSTLELGDSALYLCASSLGQGAWTDTQYFGPGTRLTVL.

The chain combines TRBV19 with TRBJ1-1; 7 bases map to TRBD1. Trimming at V came to 1 base and at J to 1 base, leaving 9 bases not matched to a gene. The CDR3 runs to 17 residues. CDR1 is LNHDA and CDR2 is SQIVND in the germline V gene (reference sequence). The CDR3: CASSIGQGRFRNTEAFF. For the CDR3, the DNA is TGTGCCAGTAGTATAGGACAGGGAAGGTTCCGGAACACTGAAGCTTTCTTT.

The chain couples TRBV11-2 to TRBJ2-1; D ambiguous. This CDR3 has 12 residues. V was trimmed by 2 bases and J by 9 bases, leaving 8 bases between them. The germline V gene encodes CDR1 SGHAT and CDR2 FQNNGV. CDR3 loop: CASSLTSLEQFF. Here the CDR3 DNA reads TGTGCCAGCAGCTTAACATCCCTTGAGCAGTTCTTC.

This chain joins TRBV27 and TRBJ2-7, with D maybe TRBD1 (5 bases). CDR3 length equals 13 residues. The V gene lost 5 bases and the J gene lost 2 bases, with 10 bases spanning the gap. CDR1 is MNHEY, CDR2 SMNVEV, per germline (reference sequence). The CDR3 sequence: CASSPTGPYEQYF. DNA for the CDR3: TGTGCCAGCAGTCCCACAGGCCCCTACGAGCAGTACTTC.

This clone occurred once. The rearrangement uses TRBV11-2 and TRBJ1-2; 8 positions match TRBD1. The V and J ends lost 4 bases and 3 bases, in that order; junction bases with no gene match: 1. CDR1 is SGHAT, CDR2 FQNNGV, per germline. The CDR3 is 13 amino acids. The CDR3 spells CASSSTGDYGYTF. DNA for the CDR3: TGTGCCAGCAGCTCGACAGGGGACTATGGCTACACCTTC.

The rearrangement joins TRBV18 to TRBJ2-7, with TRBD1 matching over 7 bases. Looked up from germline, CDR1 is KGHSH and CDR2 is LQKENI. Trimming took 4 bases from V and 1 from J; bases not matched to a gene: 1. This CDR3 has 13 amino acids. CDR3 DNA: TGTGCCAGCTCACAGGGGGCGTCCTACGAGCAGTACTTC. Its translation: CASSQGASYEQYF.